Included here is one T cell receptor beta chain sequence, with context. Which antigen it targets is not known. Qualities for individual bases were not recorded, and no much larger clone is one base off. V loses 6 bases, J loses 0 bases, and the germline ends lie 9 bases apart. Including cysteine and phenylalanine, the CDR3 has 14 amino acids. Of the read, only the CDR3 DNA is kept; its 42 bases are in frame from base 1. Per the germline V gene, MRHNA is the CDR1 and SNTAGT is the CDR2. Collaborating institutions collected whole blood in K2EDTA tubes following their own protocols. For TCRbeta analysis, collaborators shipped samples in one of three forms: frozen whole blood, isolated PBMCs, or DNA extracted from either of those sample types. This sample was taken from a study of blood T cell repertoires in COVID-19 (TCRdb year 2020). Regarding the complete study: The collaborator samples originated in the United States, Italy and Spain and spanned the acute and convalescent phases of COVID-19. Samples were obtained from the ongoing ImmuneRACE study (first 160 participants) and from about 1,300 subjects provided by 6 global collaborators. The dataset comprised deeply sampled blood TCRbeta repertoires from subjects exposed to, actively infected with, or recovered from COVID-19. The prospective study material was composed of cDNA or gDNA derived from T cells, B-cell-depleted T cells, or PBMCs. The repertoires were released in a freely available public database meant as a resource for research on the immune response to SARS-CoV-2. Where available, HLA class I and class II types were taken from metadata supplied by the sample provider and were not determined by assay-based typing. Sample metadata almost always included a de-identified subject ID, COVID-19 status, age in years and sex. What the research found in general, with its limitations: The amount of clinical and demographic metadata varied by source and participant and was provided uncurated.

The immunoSEQ Assay, a bias-controlled multiplex PCR, was used to amplify TCRbeta CDR3 regions from genomic DNA. The paper's processing steps were these. The number of nucleated cells in each sample was estimated by amplification of reference gene primers within the assay. To quantify the absolute abundance of each unique TCRbeta CDR3 rearrangement, sequence reads were collapsed and filtered. For each sample, productive Simpson clonality was calculated by taking the square root of Simpson's diversity index across productive rearrangements. In its TCRdb copy, this immuneACCESS table keeps in-frame sequences only and misses some clones. Where compared with another copy, unresolved V genes explain less than half of these, and the others have no known cause. That table supplies the V and J calls and clone size; D and trimming were determined from the DNA. This sample gives tens of thousands of clones in total; roughly 80% of them show up just once. The top ten constitute 15% to 20% of the sample.

The receptor's source is a woman aged 60 to 75 with acute or convalescent COVID-19. The rearranged segments are TRBV6-4 and TRBJ2-1; the D gene is possibly TRBD2, with 6 bases matching. The sample consisted of peripheral blood. The sequence in DNA is TGTGCCAGCAGACGGGAGAGCTCCTACAATGAGCAGTTCTTC. The translation is CASRRESSYNEQFF.